This record covers a single TCR beta chain. V lost 6 bases to trimming and J lost 7 bases, with 12 bases between them. The length of the CDR3 is 12 residues. Germline CDR1 is SGHTA and CDR2 is FQGTGA. The data stem from a study of T cells in Graves' hyperthyroidism and ophthalmopathy. The investigators amplified TCR beta CDR3 regions from RNA transcripts. A first-round RT-PCR of the TCR CDR3 used the HTBI primer set. TCRdb re-analysed the multiplex PCR reads in MiXCR, keeping a single row per CDR3 protein. The sample carries under 750,000 distinct CDR3 sequences, around 19% recorded once. Sequenced input: blood. The chain employs TRBV7-3 and TRBJ1-1; D perhaps matches TRBD1 (6 bases). The clonotype comes from a woman between 50 and 59 years old with Graves' hyperthyroidism that later progressed to Graves' ophthalmopathy. The CDR3 here is CASRKQGGEAFF. The CDR3, as DNA: TGTGCCAGCAGAAAACAGGGTGGTGAAGCTTTCTTT.